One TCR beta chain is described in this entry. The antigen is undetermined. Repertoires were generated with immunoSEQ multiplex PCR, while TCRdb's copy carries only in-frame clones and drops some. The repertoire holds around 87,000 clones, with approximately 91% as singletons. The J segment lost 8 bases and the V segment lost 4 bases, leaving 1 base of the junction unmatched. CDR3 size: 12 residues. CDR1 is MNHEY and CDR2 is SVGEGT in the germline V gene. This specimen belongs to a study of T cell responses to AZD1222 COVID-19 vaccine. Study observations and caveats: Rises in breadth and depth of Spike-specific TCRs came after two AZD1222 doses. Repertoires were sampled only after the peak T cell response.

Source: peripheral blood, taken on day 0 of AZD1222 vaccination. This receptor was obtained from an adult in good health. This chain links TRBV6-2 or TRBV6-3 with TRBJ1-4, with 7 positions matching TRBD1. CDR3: CASSSGQEKLFF. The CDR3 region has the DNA TGTGCCAGCAGTTCGGGACAGGAAAAACTGTTTTTT.